This T cell receptor beta chain was sequenced during a study of CD8 T cells in ankylosing spondylitis. General study results and limits: In peripheral blood, disease-linked CD8+ clones occurred at relatively low frequencies.

This clonotype was observed a few times. Its antigen is as yet unknown. Germline CDR1 is SGHTA and CDR2 is FQGTGA. Trimming took 5 bases from V and 4 from J, leaving 17 bases between them. The CDR3 runs to 15 residues. Libraries for TCR beta were made by quantitative 5'-RACE with molecular barcodes. From the 5' RACE reads, TCRdb called clonotypes with MiXCR, one entry per CDR3 protein. The table shows roughly 150,000 distinct CDR3 sequences, with roughly a third occurring only once. Sequences were obtained from synovial fluid, either unsorted or a sorted T cell fraction (not recorded which). This sequence joins TRBV7-3 and TRBJ1-2, with D possibly being TRBD1 (5 bases). This receptor was taken from a male donor with ankylosing spondylitis. CDR3 region: CASSLGAGSSYGYTF. CDR3 bases: TGTGCCAGCAGCCTAGGGGCGGGATCGTCCTATGGCTACACCTTC.